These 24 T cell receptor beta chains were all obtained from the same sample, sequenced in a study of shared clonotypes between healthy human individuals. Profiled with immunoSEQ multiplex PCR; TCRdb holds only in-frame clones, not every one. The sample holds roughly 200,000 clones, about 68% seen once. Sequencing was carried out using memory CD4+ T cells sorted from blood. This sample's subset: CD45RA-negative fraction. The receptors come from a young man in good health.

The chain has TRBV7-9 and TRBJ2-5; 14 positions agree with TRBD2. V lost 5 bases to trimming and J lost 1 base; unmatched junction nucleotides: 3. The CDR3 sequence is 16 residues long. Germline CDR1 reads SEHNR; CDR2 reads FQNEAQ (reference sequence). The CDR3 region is CASSPGTSGGQETQYF. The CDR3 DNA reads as TGTGCCAGCAGCCCGGGGACTAGCGGGGGCCAAGAGACCCAGTACTTC.

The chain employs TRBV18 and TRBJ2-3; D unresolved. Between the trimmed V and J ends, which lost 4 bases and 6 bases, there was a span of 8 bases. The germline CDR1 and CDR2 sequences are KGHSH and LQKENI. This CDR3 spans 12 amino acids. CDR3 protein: CASSRRSDTQYF. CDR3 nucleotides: TGTGCCAGCTCACGTCGTAGTGATACGCAGTATTTT. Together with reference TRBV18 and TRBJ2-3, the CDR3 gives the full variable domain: NAGVMQNPRHLVRRRGQEARLRCSPMKGHSHVYWYRQLPEEGLKFMVYLQKENIIDESGMPKERFSAEFPKEGPSILRIQQVVRGDSAAYFCASSRRSDTQYFGPGTRLTVL.

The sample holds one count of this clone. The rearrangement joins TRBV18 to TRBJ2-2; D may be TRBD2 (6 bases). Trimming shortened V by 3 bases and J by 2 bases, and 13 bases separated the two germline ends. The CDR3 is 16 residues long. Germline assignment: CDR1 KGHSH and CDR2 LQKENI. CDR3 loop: CASSPGAGLNTGELFF. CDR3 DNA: TGTGCCAGCTCACCCGGAGCGGGCCTTAACACCGGGGAGCTGTTTTTT.

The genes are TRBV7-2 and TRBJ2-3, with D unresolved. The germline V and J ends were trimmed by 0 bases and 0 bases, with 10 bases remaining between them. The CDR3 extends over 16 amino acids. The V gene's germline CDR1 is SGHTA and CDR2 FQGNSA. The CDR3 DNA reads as TGTGCCAGCAGCTTAGCGCGAGTATTAAGCACAGATACGCAGTATTTT. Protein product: CASSLARVLSTDTQYF.

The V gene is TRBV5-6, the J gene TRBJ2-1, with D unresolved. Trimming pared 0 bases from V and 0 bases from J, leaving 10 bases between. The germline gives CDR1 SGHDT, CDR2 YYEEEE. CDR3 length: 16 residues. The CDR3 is CASSLAVGISYNEQFF. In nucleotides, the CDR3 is TGTGCCAGCAGCTTGGCCGTCGGAATCTCCTACAATGAGCAGTTCTTC.

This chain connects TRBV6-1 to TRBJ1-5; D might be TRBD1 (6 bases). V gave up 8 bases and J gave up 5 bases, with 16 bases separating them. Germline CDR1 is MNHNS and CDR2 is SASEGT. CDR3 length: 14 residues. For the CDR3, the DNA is TGTGCCAGCGCAGGGGATAGATCCTATCAGCCCCAGCATTTT. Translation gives CASAGDRSYQPQHF.

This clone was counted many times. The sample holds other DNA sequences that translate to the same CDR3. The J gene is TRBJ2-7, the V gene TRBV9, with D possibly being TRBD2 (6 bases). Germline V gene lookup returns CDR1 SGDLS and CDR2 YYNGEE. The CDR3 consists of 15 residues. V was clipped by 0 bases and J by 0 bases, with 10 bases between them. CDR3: CASSVGAGSSYEQYF. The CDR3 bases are TGTGCCAGCAGCGTAGGTGCGGGGTCCTCCTACGAGCAGTACTTC.

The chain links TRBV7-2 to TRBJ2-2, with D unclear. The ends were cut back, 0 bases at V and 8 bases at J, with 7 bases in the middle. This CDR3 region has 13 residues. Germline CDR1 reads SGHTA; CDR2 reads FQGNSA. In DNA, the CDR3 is TGTGCCAGCAGCTTAGCCGTGGAAGGGGAGCTGTTTTTT. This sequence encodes CASSLAVEGELFF.

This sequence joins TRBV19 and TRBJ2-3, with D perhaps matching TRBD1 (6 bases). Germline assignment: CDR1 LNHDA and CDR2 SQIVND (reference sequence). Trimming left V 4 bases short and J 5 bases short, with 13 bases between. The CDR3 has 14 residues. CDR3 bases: TGTGCCAGTAGTACAGGGGAGTACATAGATACGCAGTATTTT. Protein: CASSTGEYIDTQYF.

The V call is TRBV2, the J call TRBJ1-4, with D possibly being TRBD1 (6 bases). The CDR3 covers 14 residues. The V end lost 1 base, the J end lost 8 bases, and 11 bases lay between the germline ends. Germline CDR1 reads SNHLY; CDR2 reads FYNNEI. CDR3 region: CASSEVGRGEKLFF. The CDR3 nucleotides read TGTGCCAGCAGTGAAGTAGGGAGGGGGGAAAAACTGTTTTTT.

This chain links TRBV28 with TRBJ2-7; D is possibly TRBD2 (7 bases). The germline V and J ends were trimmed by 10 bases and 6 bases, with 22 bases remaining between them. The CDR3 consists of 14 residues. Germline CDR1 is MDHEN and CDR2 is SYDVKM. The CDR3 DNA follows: TGTGCCACCCAATATCTGGGGGGGGCTGGCGAGCAGTACTTC. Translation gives CATQYLGGAGEQYF.

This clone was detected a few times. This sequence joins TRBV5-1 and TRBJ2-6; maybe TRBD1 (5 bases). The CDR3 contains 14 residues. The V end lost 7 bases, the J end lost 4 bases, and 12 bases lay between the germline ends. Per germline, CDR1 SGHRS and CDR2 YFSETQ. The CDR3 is CASQDSRGANVLTF. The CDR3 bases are TGCGCCAGCCAAGACAGTCGCGGGGCCAACGTCCTGACTTTC.

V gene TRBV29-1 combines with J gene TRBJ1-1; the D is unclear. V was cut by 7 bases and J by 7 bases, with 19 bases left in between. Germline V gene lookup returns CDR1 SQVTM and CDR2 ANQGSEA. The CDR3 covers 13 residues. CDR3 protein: CSGLGPLTSEAFF. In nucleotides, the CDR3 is TGCAGCGGTCTAGGCCCCTTAACAAGTGAAGCTTTCTTT.

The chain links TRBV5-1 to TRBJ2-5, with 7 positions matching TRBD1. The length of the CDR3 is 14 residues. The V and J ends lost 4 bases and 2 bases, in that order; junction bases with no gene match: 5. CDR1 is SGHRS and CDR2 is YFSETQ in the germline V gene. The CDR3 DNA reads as TGCGCCAGCAGCCCCGTACAGGGGCAAGAGACCCAGTACTTC. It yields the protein CASSPVQGQETQYF.

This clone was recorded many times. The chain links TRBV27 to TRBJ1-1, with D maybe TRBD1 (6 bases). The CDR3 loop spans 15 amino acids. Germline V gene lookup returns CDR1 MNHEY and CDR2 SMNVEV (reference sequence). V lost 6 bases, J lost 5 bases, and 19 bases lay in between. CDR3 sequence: CASRSQAGTLTEAFF. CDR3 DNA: TGTGCCAGCAGATCACAGGCCGGGACACTGACTGAAGCTTTCTTT.

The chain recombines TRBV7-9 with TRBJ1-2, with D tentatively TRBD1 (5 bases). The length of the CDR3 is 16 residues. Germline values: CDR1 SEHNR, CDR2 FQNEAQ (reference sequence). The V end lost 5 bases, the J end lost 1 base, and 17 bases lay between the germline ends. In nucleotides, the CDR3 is TGTGCCAGCAGCCACATGGGGGGGTCGATTAACTATGGCTACACCTTC. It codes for CASSHMGGSINYGYTF.

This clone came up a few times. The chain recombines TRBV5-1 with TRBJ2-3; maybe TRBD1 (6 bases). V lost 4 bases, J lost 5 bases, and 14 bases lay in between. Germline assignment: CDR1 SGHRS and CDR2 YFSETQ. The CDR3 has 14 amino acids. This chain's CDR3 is CASSIGQPGDTQYF. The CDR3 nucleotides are TGCGCCAGCAGCATAGGACAGCCCGGAGATACGCAGTATTTT. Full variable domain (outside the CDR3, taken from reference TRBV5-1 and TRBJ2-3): KAGVTQTPRYLIKTRGQQVTLSCSPISGHRSVSWYQQTPGQGLQFLFEYFSETQRNKGNFPGRFSGRQFSNSRSEMNVSTLELGDSALYLCASSIGQPGDTQYFGPGTRLTVL.

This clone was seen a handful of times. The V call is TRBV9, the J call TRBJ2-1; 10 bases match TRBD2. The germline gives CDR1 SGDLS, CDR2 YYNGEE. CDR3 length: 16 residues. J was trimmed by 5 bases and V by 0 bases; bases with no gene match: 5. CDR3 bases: TGTGCCAGCAGCGTAGGCCCTAGCGGGGGTCACAATGAGCAGTTCTTC. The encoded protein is CASSVGPSGGHNEQFF.

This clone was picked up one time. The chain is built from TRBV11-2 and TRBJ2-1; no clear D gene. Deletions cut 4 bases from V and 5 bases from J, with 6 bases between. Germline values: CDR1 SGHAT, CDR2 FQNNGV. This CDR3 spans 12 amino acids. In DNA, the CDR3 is TGTGCCAGCAGCTCTATACACAATGAGCAGTTCTTC. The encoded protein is CASSSIHNEQFF. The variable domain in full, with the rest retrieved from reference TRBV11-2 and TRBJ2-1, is EAGVAQSPRYKIIEKRQSVAFWCNPISGHATLYWYQQILGQGPKLLIQFQNNGVVDDSQLPKDRFSAERLKGVDSTLKIQPAKLEDSAVYLCASSSIHNEQFFGPGTRLTVL.

The CDR3: CASSGSVADTQYF. The CDR3 region has the DNA TGCGCCAGCAGCGGATCGGTCGCAGATACGCAGTATTTT. This chain uses TRBV5-1 with TRBJ2-3; no reliable D call. Germline loops: CDR1 SGHRS, CDR2 YFSETQ. Trimming shortened V by 4 bases and J by 4 bases, and 10 bases separated the two germline ends. The CDR3 consists of 13 residues.

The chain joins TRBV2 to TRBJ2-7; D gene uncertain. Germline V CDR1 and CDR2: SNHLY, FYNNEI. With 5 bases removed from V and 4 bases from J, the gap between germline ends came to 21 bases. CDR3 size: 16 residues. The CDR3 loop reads CASSNPAATYSYEQYF. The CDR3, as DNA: TGTGCCAGCAGTAACCCCGCAGCGACATACTCTTACGAGCAGTACTTC.

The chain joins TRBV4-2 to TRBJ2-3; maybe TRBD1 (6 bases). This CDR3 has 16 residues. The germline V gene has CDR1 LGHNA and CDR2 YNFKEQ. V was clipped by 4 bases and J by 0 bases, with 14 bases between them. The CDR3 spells CASSRAQGASTDTQYF. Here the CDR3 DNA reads TGTGCCAGCAGCCGCGCACAGGGAGCTAGCACAGATACGCAGTATTTT.

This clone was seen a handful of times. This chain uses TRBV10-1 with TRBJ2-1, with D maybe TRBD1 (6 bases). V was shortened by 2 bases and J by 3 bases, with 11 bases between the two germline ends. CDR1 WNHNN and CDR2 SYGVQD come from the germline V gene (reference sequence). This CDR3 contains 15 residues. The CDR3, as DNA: TGCGCCAGCAGTGAGGTGGGACAAGACTACAATGAGCAGTTCTTC. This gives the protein CASSEVGQDYNEQFF.

The DNA for the CDR3 is TGTGCCAGCAGCTACAGGGAGGGTACGCAGTATTTT. It yields the protein CASSYREGTQYF. The V gene is TRBV5-4, the J gene TRBJ2-3, with D possibly being TRBD2 (7 bases). This CDR3 spans 12 amino acids. The germline CDR1 and CDR2 sequences are SGHNT and YYREEE (reference sequence). V lost 3 bases and J lost 8, with 10 bases in between. Full variable domain (missing parts from reference TRBV5-4 and TRBJ2-3): ETGVTQSPTHLIKTRGQQVTLRCSSQSGHNTVSWYQQALGQGPQFIFQYYREEENGRGNFPPRFSGLQFPNYSSELNVNALELDDSALYLCASSYREGTQYFGPGTRLTVL.